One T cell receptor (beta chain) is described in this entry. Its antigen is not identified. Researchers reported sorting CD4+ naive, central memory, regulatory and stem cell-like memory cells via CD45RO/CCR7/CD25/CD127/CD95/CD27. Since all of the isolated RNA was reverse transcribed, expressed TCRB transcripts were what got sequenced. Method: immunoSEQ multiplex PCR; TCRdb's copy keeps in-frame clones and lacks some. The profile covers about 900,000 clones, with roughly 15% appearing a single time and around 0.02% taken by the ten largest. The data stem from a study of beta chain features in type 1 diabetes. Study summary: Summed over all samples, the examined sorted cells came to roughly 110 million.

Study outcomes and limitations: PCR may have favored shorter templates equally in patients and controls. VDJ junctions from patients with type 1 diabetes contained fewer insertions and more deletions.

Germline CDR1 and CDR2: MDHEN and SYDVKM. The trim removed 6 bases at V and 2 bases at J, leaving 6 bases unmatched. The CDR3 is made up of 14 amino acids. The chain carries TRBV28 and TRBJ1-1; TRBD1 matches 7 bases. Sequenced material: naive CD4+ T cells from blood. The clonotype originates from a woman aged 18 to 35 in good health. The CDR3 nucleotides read TGTGCCAGCAGCCTCGGACAGGAAAACACTGAAGCTTTCTTT. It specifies CASSLGQENTEAFF.